What follows describes a single TCR beta chain. CDR3 length: 13 residues. The V gene's germline CDR1 is SGHKS and CDR2 YYEKEE (reference sequence). Deletions cut 1 base from V and 2 bases from J, with 6 bases between. Sequencing used immunoSEQ multiplex PCR; TCRdb keeps in-frame clones, though not all of them. Of 32,000 or so clones detected, roughly nine tenths appear once; the ten largest clones hold over 9.5%. This record comes from a study of T cell changes during pregnancy in multiple sclerosis. Here the sequenced sample was CD8+ T cells from peripheral blood mononuclear cells, taken in the second trimester of pregnancy. The source of this sequence is a female donor with multiple sclerosis, enrolled in a pregnancy study. V and J are TRBV5-5 and TRBJ2-5; D unresolved. CDR3 coding DNA: TGTGCCAGCAGCTTGTCCCAACAAGAGACCCAGTACTTC. Residues: CASSLSQQETQYF.